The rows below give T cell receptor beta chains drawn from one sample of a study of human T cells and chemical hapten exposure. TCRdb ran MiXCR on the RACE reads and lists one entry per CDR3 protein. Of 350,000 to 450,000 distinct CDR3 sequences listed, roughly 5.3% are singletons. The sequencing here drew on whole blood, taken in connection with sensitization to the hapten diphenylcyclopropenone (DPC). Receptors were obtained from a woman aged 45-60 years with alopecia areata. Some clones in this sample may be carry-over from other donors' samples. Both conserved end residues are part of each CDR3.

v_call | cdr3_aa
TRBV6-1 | CASSEGSGQGANEQFF
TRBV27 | CASSLRTGPYEQYF
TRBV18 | CASSPPLRLNTDTQYF
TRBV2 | CASSAGPTGELFF
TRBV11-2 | CASSLDRASVEAFF
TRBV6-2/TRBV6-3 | CASSYSFPYEQYF
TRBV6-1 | CASRAPGLAPDTQYF
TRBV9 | CASSPGQALLTDEQFF
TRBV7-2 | CASSPGLAVNNEQFF
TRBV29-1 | CSVIHMTGREFF
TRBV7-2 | CASSLAGRGGQETQYF
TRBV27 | CASTSKATWGGLNEQYF
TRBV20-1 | CSASRGVNEQFF
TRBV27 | CASSFFGTGDNEQYF
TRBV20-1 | CSAPQLYGYTF
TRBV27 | CASSQTGAANYGYTF